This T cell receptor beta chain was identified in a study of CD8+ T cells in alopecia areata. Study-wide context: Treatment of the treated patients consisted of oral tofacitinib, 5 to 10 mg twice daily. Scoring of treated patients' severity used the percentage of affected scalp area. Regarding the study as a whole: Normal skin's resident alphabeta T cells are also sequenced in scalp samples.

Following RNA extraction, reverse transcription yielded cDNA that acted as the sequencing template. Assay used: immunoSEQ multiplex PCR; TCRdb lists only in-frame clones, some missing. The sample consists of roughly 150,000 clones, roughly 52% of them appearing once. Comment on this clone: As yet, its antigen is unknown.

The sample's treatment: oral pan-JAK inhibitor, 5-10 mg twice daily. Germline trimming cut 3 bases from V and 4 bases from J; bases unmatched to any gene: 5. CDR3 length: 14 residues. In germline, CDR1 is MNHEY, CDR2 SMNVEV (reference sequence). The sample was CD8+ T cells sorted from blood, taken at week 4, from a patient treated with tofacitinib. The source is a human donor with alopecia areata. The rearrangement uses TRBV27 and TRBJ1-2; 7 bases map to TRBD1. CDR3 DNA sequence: TGTGCCAGCAGTTTGGACAGGAACATCTATGGCTACACCTTC. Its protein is CASSLDRNIYGYTF.